This T cell receptor (beta chain) appears in the sequencing data of a study of PD-1 blockade in classical Hodgkin lymphoma. Study results and limitations: With respect to the repertoire differences, their causes, possibly disease activity or prior therapy, remain undefined. Individuals who commenced nivolumab within less than 1 year of ASCT were excluded.

A note on this clone: Its antigen is as yet unknown.

Sequencing was performed with immunoSEQ multiplex PCR; in TCRdb, only in-frame clones are kept and a portion is missing. The table shows roughly 140,000 clones, with around 73% occurring only once. Each and every patient relapsed after autologous stem cell transplantation, and patients got differing brentuximab vedotin exposure. With 6 bases clipped from V and 3 bases from J, the junction kept 4 bases outside the gene matches. The CDR3 is made up of 15 amino acids. Germline loops: CDR1 MNHEY, CDR2 SVGAGI. The V call is TRBV6-5, the J call TRBJ2-1; TRBD1 aligns across 11 bases. The sample was peripheral blood mononuclear cells (PBMCs), taken before the second cycle of nivolumab. This clonotype was sampled from a human donor with classical Hodgkin lymphoma. CDR3 amino acids: CASRPGTGGYNEQFF. For the CDR3, the DNA is TGTGCCAGCAGACCCGGGACAGGGGGCTACAATGAGCAGTTCTTC.